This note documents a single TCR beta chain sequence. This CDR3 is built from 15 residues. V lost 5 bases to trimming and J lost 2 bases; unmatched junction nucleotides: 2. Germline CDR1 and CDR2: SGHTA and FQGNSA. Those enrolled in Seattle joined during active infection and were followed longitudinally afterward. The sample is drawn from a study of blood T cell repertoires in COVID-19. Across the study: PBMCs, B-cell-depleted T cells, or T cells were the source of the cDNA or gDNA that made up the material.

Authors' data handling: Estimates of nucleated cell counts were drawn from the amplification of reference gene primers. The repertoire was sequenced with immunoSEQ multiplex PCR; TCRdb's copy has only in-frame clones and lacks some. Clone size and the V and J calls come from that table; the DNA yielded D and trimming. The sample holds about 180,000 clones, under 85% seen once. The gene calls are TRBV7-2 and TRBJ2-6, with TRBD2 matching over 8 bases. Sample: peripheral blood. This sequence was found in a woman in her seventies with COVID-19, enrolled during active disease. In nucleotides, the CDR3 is TGTGCCAGCAGCCCGGGGGGGACTGGGGCCAACGTCCTGACTTTC. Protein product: CASSPGGTGANVLTF.